The 22 T cell receptor beta chains reported below all come from one sample, sequenced in a study of regulatory T cells in long-lasting Graves disease. Time point meaning: newly diagnosed GD, antithyroid drugs for less than 3 months. PBMC-extracted RNA yielded the TCR library. Researchers made TCR beta libraries by using iRepertoire HTBI primers and running Arm-PCR on CDR3 regions. TCRdb re-called the multiplex PCR reads with MiXCR, one entry per CDR3 protein. The sample holds under 800,000 distinct CDR3 sequences, roughly 15% seen once. These data are also associated with another study on T cells in Graves' hyperthyroidism and ophthalmopathy.

The sequencing here drew on peripheral blood mononuclear cells (PBMCs), taken at new diagnosis, from a patient treated with antithyroid drugs. The source is a woman aged 25 to 39 with Graves disease.

This clonotype occurred many times. A read error may be the cause here, since a much bigger clone is one base away. The J gene is TRBJ2-7, the V gene TRBV13; the match to TRBD1 covers 9 bases. The CDR3 covers 14 residues. Germline CDR1 PRHDT, CDR2 FYEKMQ (reference sequence). J was trimmed by 1 base and V by 5 bases; bases with no gene match: 3. CDR3 bases: TGTGCCAGCAGCGCCGGGACAGGGTCCTACGAGCAGTACTTC. Its translation: CASSAGTGSYEQYF.

The sample holds a few counts of this clonotype. The rearrangement joins TRBV14 to TRBJ2-1; D may match TRBD1 or TRBD2 (6 bases each). The DNA end lines up better with TRBJ2-5; the J call may be wrong. The CDR3 runs to 15 residues. CDR1 is SGHDN, CDR2 FVKESK, per germline. CDR3 sequence reads: CASSRWGAGGETQYF. The CDR3 DNA reads TGTGCCAGCAGCCGTTGGGGGGCTGGGGGAGAGACCCAGTACTTC.

There are many counts of this clonotype. V usage is TRBV28 and J usage is TRBJ1-4; unclear D gene. Germline CDR1 MDHEN, CDR2 SYDVKM. The V end was cut by 11 bases, the J end by 3 bases, with 10 bases between. The CDR3 covers 12 residues. The CDR3 loop is CASYRANEKLFF. The CDR3 nucleotides are TGTGCCTCCTACCGGGCTAATGAAAAACTGTTTTTT.

The chain carries TRBV28 and TRBJ2-3; no reliable D call. V was trimmed by 7 bases and J by 2 bases, leaving 19 bases between them. The CDR3 loop spans 16 amino acids. The V gene's germline CDR1 is MDHEN and CDR2 SYDVKM. CDR3 amino acids: CASTSRALAYTDTQYF. For the CDR3, the DNA is TGTGCCAGCACCTCCCGGGCCTTGGCTTACACAGATACGCAGTATTTT.

In the case of this clonotype: A clone one base away is much larger, so this may be a read error. The chain combines TRBV5-1 with TRBJ1-1; no clear D. The CDR3 has 15 amino acids. The germline V gene has CDR1 SGHRS and CDR2 YFSETQ. The CDR3 DNA reads TGCGCCAGCAGCTTGTGGCCAGGTCTGAACACTGAAGTTTTCTTT. This translates into CASSLWPGLNTEVFF.

This chain connects TRBV30 to TRBJ2-5; either TRBD1 or TRBD2 may supply D (6 bases each). CDR3 length: 15 amino acids. Trimming took 0 bases from V and 3 from J, leaving 14 bases between them. Germline V gives CDR1 GTSNPN, CDR2 SVGIG (reference sequence). As DNA, the CDR3 is TGTGCCTGGAGTGTAGGGGGGCTATTTGAAGAGACCCAGTACTTC. This translates into CAWSVGGLFEETQYF.

Only a few counts were recorded for this clonotype. This chain links TRBV3-1 with TRBJ1-1; D is possibly TRBD1 (6 bases). CDR1 is LGHDT, CDR2 YNNKEL, per germline (reference sequence). V gave up 7 bases and J gave up 4 bases, with 16 bases separating them. The CDR3 runs 14 residues. The CDR3 DNA is TGTGCCAGCAACCGGGGGGGCGGGACCACTGAAGCTTTCTTT. It specifies CASNRGGGTTEAFF.

This clonotype has a handful of counts. The chain has TRBV13 and TRBJ1-1; D not resolved. V lost 3 bases to trimming and J lost 3 bases, with 11 bases between them. The germline gives CDR1 PRHDT, CDR2 FYEKMQ (reference sequence). The CDR3 has 14 residues. The CDR3 sequence: CASSLGSLYTEAFF. Written as DNA, the CDR3 is TGTGCCAGCAGCTTGGGTTCTCTGTACACTGAAGCTTTCTTT.

DNA for the CDR3: TGTGCCTGGAGAGGACAGCCTGATTCACCCCTCCACTTT. Translating gives CAWRGQPDSPLHF. The chain links TRBV30 to TRBJ1-6; D may be TRBD1 (6 bases). The CDR3 is 13 amino acids. Germline CDR1 and CDR2: GTSNPN and SVGIG (reference sequence). V lost 3 bases, J lost 8 bases, and 11 bases lay in between.

This clonotype came up many times. The chain links TRBV9 to TRBJ1-1, with D unresolved. CDR1 SGDLS and CDR2 YYNGEE come from the germline V gene. This CDR3 is 13 amino acids long. V lost 0 bases, J lost 2 bases, and 5 bases lay in between. CDR3 sequence: CASSVGSNTEAFF. CDR3 bases: TGTGCCAGCAGCGTAGGTTCCAACACTGAAGCTTTCTTT.

This chain uses TRBV6-1 with TRBJ2-5, with 11 bases identical to TRBD1. With V trimmed by 6 bases and J by 5 bases, 8 bases remained unmatched. CDR3 size: 15 residues. CDR1 MNHNS and CDR2 SASEGT come from the germline V gene. The CDR3 loop reads CASRAGQGGLETQYF. The DNA of the CDR3 is TGTGCCAGCAGGGCGGGACAGGGGGGACTGGAGACCCAGTACTTC.

This clonotype was found once. This sequence joins TRBV3-1 and TRBJ1-2; TRBD1 aligns across 7 bases. Trimming removed 4 bases from V and 7 bases from J; junction bases left unmatched: 9. The CDR3 is made up of 14 amino acids. Germline CDR1 LGHDT, CDR2 YNNKEL (reference sequence). The CDR3 DNA sequence: TGTGCCAGCAGCCCGGCCAGGGACAGCCGTGGCTACACCTTC. Translation gives CASSPARDSRGYTF.

This clonotype was seen a single time. The V and J genes are TRBV25-1 and TRBJ2-3; the D is unclear. The assigned J gene may be wrong: the sequence end matches TRBJ2-5 better. The CDR3 contains 15 residues. Germline values: CDR1 MGHDK, CDR2 SYGVNS. Here the CDR3 reads CASSEQEAIPGTQYF. The CDR3 DNA follows: TGTGCCAGCAGTGAACAAGAAGCCATCCCAGGGACCCAGTACTTC.

This clonotype was detected a few times. This chain uses TRBV9 with TRBJ2-1; 11 bases map to TRBD2. TRBJ2-5 matches the DNA end more closely, so the J call is doubtful. CDR1 is SGDLS and CDR2 is YYNGEE in the germline V gene. This CDR3 contains 17 residues. The CDR3 here is CASSVAFGTSGQETQYF. As DNA, the CDR3 is TGTGCCAGCAGCGTAGCCTTTGGGACTAGCGGCCAAGAGACCCAGTACTTC.

The sample holds many counts of this clonotype. The chain employs TRBV7-9 and TRBJ2-7, with 7 bases lining up with TRBD1. The CDR3 is 14 amino acids. The V gene end was trimmed by 5 bases and the J gene end by 7 bases; junction bases not matched to a gene: 11. Germline CDR1 and CDR2: SEHNR and FQNEAQ (reference sequence). The CDR3 DNA follows: TGTGCCAGCAGCCCGAACCAGGGGGTGGGGGAGCAGTACTTC. Its protein is CASSPNQGVGEQYF.

This clonotype occurred many times. The chain carries TRBV2 and TRBJ2-7, with 9 bases identical to TRBD1. The V segment lost 7 bases and the J segment 4 bases; nucleotides outside the gene matches: 8. CDR1 and CDR2 from the germline V gene are SNHLY and FYNNEI. The CDR3 is made up of 14 amino acids. The CDR3 DNA is TGTGCCAGCACCCTAGGACAGGGGATGTACGAGCAGTACTTC. Translation: CASTLGQGMYEQYF.

The rearrangement uses TRBV27 and TRBJ1-2; D not certain. This CDR3 spans 15 amino acids. Trimming shortened V by 2 bases and J by 8 bases, and 18 bases separated the two germline ends. CDR1 MNHEY and CDR2 SMNVEV come from the germline V gene (reference sequence). CDR3 sequence reads: CASSLTAGGLTGYTF. DNA for the CDR3: TGTGCCAGCAGTTTAACGGCAGGAGGGTTAACGGGCTACACCTTC.

This clonotype was recorded at least ten times. The V gene is TRBV11-2, the J gene TRBJ1-5; 10 bases line up with TRBD1. In germline, CDR1 is SGHAT, CDR2 FQNNGV. The CDR3 has 16 amino acids. V lost 4 bases and J lost 2; bases outside the gene matches: 5. CDR3 nucleotide sequence: TGTGCCAGCAGCTCGGGGGACAGGGGAGGCAATCAGCCCCAGCATTTT. Its protein is CASSSGDRGGNQPQHF.

This clonotype was picked up many times. The V gene is TRBV28, the J gene TRBJ1-2, with D perhaps TRBD1 (5 bases). Germline CDR1 is MDHEN and CDR2 is SYDVKM. The CDR3 contains 12 residues. V was pared by 7 bases and J by 8 bases, with 14 bases between. The CDR3 here is CASTSWGLGYTF. CDR3 in DNA: TGTGCCAGCACCTCCTGGGGGTTGGGCTACACCTTC.

Many counts were recorded for this clonotype. CDR3 amino acids: CASGPKGYEQYF. Written as DNA, the CDR3 is TGTGCCAGTGGACCGAAGGGGTACGAGCAGTACTTC. The V call is TRBV28, the J call TRBJ2-7, with D maybe TRBD1 (5 bases). The V end lost 9 bases, the J end lost 4 bases, and 13 bases lay between the germline ends. The CDR3 totals 12 residues. Germline assignment: CDR1 MDHEN and CDR2 SYDVKM.

This clonotype has at least ten counts. The J gene is TRBJ1-1, the V gene TRBV20-1; 7 bases are shared with TRBD1. V lost 6 bases and J lost 11; bases outside the gene matches: 9. The germline CDR1 and CDR2 sequences are DFQATT and SNEGSKA (reference sequence). The CDR3 is 11 residues long. The DNA of the CDR3 is TGCAGTGCCATCTACAGGGGAAGGGCTTTCTTT. This gives the protein CSAIYRGRAFF.

In this sample, this clonotype turned up many times. The rearrangement uses TRBV12-3 or TRBV12-4 and TRBJ1-5; D possibly corresponds to TRBD1 (6 bases). The CDR3 runs 15 residues. Trimming shortened V by 7 bases and J by 4 bases, and 17 bases separated the two germline ends. The CDR3 is CASTSPQGGNQPQHF. The CDR3 nucleotides read TGTGCCAGCACCTCCCCACAGGGAGGTAATCAGCCCCAGCATTTT.